This TCR beta chain comes out of a study of glioma-infiltrating T cells after dendritic cell vaccination (dated by TCRdb to 2016 to 2017). For the study in its entirety: The cohort included some 15 glioblastoma patients drawn from Phase I and II dendritic cell vaccination trials, of whom 9 were newly diagnosed and 6 had recurrent disease. Autologous tumor lysate-pulsed dendritic cell vaccination was administered to the patients between 2003 and 2012. To make the vaccine, monocyte-derived dendritic cells were cultured for 6 to 8 days with IL-4 and GM-CSF and then pulsed overnight with autologous tumor lysate. Each patient got three intradermal injections of the dendritic cell vaccine, spaced at biweekly intervals, in the arm below the axilla. Tumor-infiltrating lymphocyte content was quantified and tumor and blood repertoires were compared in dendritic cell-vaccinated glioblastoma patients by deep sequencing of TCR beta CDR3 regions. Survival after dendritic cell vaccination was correlated with TCR sequencing metrics, including TIL content and tumor-blood repertoire overlap. Overall study results and their limits: No direct relationship between TCR clonality and survival was found, suggesting a diverse polyclonal response may matter. The cohort was small and heterogeneous, few patients had complete blood and tumor sets, and even fewer had initial-recurrent tumor pairs. After dendritic cell vaccination, a higher estimated pretreatment TIL content predicted longer time to progression and longer overall survival. The three-group TCR overlap response model was described as speculative and requiring prospective validation.

Patients were selected on the basis of adequate residual fresh-frozen tumor tissue and more than two years of available survival data. An isocitrate dehydrogenase mutation was not carried by any of the glioblastoma patients, although molecular status was otherwise variable. PBMC were collected before vaccination, two weeks after the third vaccination, and at tumor progression if progression occurred. The Qiagen DNeasy Blood extraction Kit was used for extraction of genomic DNA. TCRB CDR3 regions were amplified from about 1.9 ug genomic DNA, or all available DNA if less, using the immunoSEQ assay. For multiplex PCR, 60 forward primers for TCR V beta segments and 13 reverse primers for J beta segments were used. To estimate the number of reads per starting template, synthetic control templates were added to each sample at limiting dilution. The Illumina HiSeq System generated 87 bp sequencing reads. Per the source publication's procedure: To remove PCR and sequencing errors, closely related sequences were merged with a nearest neighbor algorithm. TCR overlap was defined as the percentage of unique tumor TCR beta sequences that were also found in the peripheral blood of the same patient. TCRdb obtained this table from immuneACCESS and retained in-frame rearrangements with V and J assigned. These tables miss some clones; where compared with another copy, unresolved V genes account for less than half of the shortfall, and the remainder is unexplained. V and J calls and clone size are those listed in that table; D and trimming were worked out from the DNA. The sample table lists approximately 90,000 clones, roughly 84% of them with a count of one. Clones ranked in the top ten supply less than 3% of the sample.

Worth noting for this clone: No antigen is known for it. No base-level quality is on record; no much larger clone is a single base apart.

This sequence was found in a human donor with glioblastoma. Sequencing used blood, obtained before dendritic cell vaccination.

The DNA sequence reads TGTGCCAGCAGCCAAGTCTCGGGAGCGGGAGGGGGGACCAAAAACATTCAGTACTTC. This translates into CASSQVSGAGGGTKNIQYF. The rearrangement joined TRBV4-2 to TRBJ2-4, with 10 bases in between that match TRBD2. Compared with germline, V lacks 1 base and J lacks 2 bases; bases without a gene match: 11. From its cysteine to its phenylalanine, the CDR3 spans 19 amino acids. Here the CDR3 DNA is all that survives: 57 bases in frame from base 1. The germline V gene provides CDR1 LGHNA and CDR2 YNFKEQ.